This T cell receptor (beta chain) was profiled in a study of blood T cell repertoires in COVID-19. About the research overall: Some COVID-19 samples were acute and others convalescent; all came from the United States, Italy and Spain. Nucleic acid was either cDNA or gDNA, and it came from T cells, B-cell-depleted T cells, or PBMCs.

Germline V lookup: CDR1 MNHEY, CDR2 SVGAGI. V trimming: 4 bases; J trimming: 5 bases; junction bases outside the gene matches: 10. This CDR3 contains 16 residues. In the original analysis: Estimated nucleated cell counts came from reference gene primer amplification. Profiled with immunoSEQ multiplex PCR; TCRdb holds only in-frame clones, not every one. For V, J and clone size, that table is used; D and trimming come from the DNA. The sample carries roughly 280,000 clones, 89% recorded once. V gene TRBV6-5 combines with J gene TRBJ2-7; 11 bases match TRBD1. Sequenced material: peripheral blood. This receptor was taken from a man aged 50 or older with acute or convalescent COVID-19. The CDR3 DNA reads TGTGCCAGCAGTTCGATAGGACAGGGGGCGGGCAACGAGCAGTACTTC. Protein: CASSSIGQGAGNEQYF.